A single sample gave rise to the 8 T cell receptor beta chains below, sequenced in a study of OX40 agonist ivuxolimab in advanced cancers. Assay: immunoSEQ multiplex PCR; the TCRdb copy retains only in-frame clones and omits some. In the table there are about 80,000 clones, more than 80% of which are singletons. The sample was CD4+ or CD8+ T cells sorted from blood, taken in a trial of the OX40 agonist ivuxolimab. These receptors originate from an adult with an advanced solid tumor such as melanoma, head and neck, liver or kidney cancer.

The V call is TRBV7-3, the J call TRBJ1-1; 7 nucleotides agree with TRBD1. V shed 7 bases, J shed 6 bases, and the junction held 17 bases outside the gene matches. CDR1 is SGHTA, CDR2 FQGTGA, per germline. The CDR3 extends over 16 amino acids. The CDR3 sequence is CASKQGWSWRGAEAFF. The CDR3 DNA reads TGTGCCAGCAAACAGGGGTGGAGCTGGCGTGGGGCTGAAGCTTTCTTT.

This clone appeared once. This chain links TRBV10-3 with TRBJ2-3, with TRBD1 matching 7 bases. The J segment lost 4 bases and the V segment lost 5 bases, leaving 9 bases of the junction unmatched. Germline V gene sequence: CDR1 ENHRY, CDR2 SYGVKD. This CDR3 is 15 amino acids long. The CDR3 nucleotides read TGTGCCATCAGTCGAGGGACAGACGAAGCAGATACGCAGTATTTT. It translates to CAISRGTDEADTQYF.

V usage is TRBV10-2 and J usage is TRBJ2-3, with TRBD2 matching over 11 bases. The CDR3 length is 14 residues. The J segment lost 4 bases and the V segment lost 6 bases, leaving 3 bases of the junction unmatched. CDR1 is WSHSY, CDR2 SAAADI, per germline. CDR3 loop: CASRATSGADTQYF. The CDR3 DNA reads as TGCGCCAGCAGGGCGACTAGCGGGGCAGATACGCAGTATTTT.

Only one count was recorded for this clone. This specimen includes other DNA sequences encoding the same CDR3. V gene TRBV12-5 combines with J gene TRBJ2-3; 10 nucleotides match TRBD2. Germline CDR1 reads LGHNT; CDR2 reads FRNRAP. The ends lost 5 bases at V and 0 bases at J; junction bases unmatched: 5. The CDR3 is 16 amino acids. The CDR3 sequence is CASGPGLAASTDTQYF. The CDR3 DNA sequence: TGTGCTAGTGGTCCCGGACTAGCGGCAAGCACAGATACGCAGTATTTT.

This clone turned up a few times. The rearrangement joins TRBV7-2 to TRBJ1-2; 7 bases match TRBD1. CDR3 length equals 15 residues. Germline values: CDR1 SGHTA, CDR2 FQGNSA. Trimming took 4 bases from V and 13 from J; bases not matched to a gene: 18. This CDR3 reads CASSSPTGRSRKCTF. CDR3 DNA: TGTGCCAGCAGCTCCCCGACAGGGAGAAGTCGAAAATGCACCTTC.

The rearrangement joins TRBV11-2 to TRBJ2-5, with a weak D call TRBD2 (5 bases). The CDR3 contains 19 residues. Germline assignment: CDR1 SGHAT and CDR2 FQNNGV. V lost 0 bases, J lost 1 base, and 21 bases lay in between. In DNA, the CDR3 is TGTGCCAGCAGCTTAGACTTCGCGACTACCGAAATCCCCCAAGAGACCCAGTACTTC. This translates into CASSLDFATTEIPQETQYF.

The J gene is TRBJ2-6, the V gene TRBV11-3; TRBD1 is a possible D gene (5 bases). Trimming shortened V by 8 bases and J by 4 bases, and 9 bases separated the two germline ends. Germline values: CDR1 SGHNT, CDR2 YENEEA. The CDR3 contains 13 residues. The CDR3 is CASDRYGANVLTF. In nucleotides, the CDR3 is TGTGCCAGCGACAGATACGGGGCCAACGTCCTGACTTTC.

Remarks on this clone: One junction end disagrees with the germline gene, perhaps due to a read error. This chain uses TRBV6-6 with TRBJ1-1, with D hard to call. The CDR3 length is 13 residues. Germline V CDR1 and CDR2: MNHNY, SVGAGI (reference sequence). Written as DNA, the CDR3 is TGTGCCAGCAGCTACTTTGAAAACACTGAAGCTTTCTTT. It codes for CASSYFENTEAFF.